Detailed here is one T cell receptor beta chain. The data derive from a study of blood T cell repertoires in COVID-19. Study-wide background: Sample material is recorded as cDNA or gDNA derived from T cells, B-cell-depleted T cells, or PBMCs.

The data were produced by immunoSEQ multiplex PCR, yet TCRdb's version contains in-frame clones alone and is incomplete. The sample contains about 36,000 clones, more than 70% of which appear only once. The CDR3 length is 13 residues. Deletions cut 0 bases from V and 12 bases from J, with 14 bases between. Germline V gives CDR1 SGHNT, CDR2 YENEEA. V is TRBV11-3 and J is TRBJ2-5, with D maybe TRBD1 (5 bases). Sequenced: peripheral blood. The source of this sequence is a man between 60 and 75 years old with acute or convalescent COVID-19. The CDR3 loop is CASSLDPRALEYF. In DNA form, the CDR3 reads TGTGCCAGCAGCTTAGATCCCAGGGCGTTGGAGTACTTC.